Each of the 13 T cell receptor beta chains below was sequenced from the same sample in a study of blood T cell repertoires in COVID-19. Method: immunoSEQ multiplex PCR; TCRdb's copy keeps in-frame clones and lacks some. This sample has some 490,000 clones, with roughly 85% found just once. The sample comprised peripheral blood. Receptors originate from a human donor in a cohort sampled during active COVID-19.

The genes are TRBV18 and TRBJ1-5; D may be TRBD1 (5 bases). Trimming removed 3 bases at V and 5 bases at J, with 17 bases between. The CDR3 is made up of 16 amino acids. Germline CDR1 and CDR2: KGHSH and LQKENI. The DNA of the CDR3 is TGTGCCAGCTCACCTGGGAGCGGGGGAGCCCATCAGCCCCAGCATTTT. Amino acid sequence: CASSPGSGGAHQPQHF. Using reference TRBV18 and TRBJ1-5 for the parts outside the CDR3, the full variable domain is NAGVMQNPRHLVRRRGQEARLRCSPMKGHSHVYWYRQLPEEGLKFMVYLQKENIIDESGMPKERFSAEFPKEGPSILRIQQVVRGDSAAYFCASSPGSGGAHQPQHFGDGTRLSIL.

The genes are TRBV19 and TRBJ1-3; D may be TRBD1 (5 bases). V dropped 8 bases and J dropped 0 bases, with 14 bases sitting between them. The CDR3 runs to 15 residues. Germline CDR1 is LNHDA and CDR2 is SQIVND (reference sequence). Here the CDR3 reads CASAAGGSSGNTIYF. The CDR3, as DNA: TGTGCCAGTGCAGCGGGGGGAAGCTCTGGAAACACCATATATTTT.

The J gene is TRBJ1-1, the V gene TRBV5-6; a possible D gene is TRBD1 (5 bases). The V gene's germline CDR1 is SGHDT and CDR2 YYEEEE. V was trimmed by 0 bases and J by 2 bases, leaving 8 bases between them. The CDR3 is 14 amino acids. Here the CDR3 reads CASSLGQSNTEAFF. The CDR3 DNA is TGTGCCAGCAGCTTGGGACAGTCCAACACTGAAGCTTTCTTT.

This clone was observed a few times. The chain has TRBV3-1 (or the pseudogene TRBV3-2) and TRBJ1-6; perhaps TRBD1 as D (6 bases). V was clipped by 7 bases and J by 5 bases, with 27 bases between them. This CDR3 contains 19 residues. Per the germline V gene, CDR1 is LGHDT and CDR2 is YNNKEL (reference sequence). The CDR3 reads CASTRRGRVTGFNNSPLHF. As DNA, the CDR3 is TGTGCCAGCACCCGGAGAGGGCGGGTTACAGGGTTTAATAATTCACCCCTCCACTTT.

The V and J genes are TRBV28 and TRBJ1-2; D perhaps matches TRBD1 (5 bases). The CDR3 runs 15 residues. V was trimmed by 5 bases and J by 5 bases, leaving 18 bases between them. CDR1 MDHEN and CDR2 SYDVKM come from the germline V gene. The DNA for the CDR3 is TGTGCCAGCAGTCCGCGGGACGCTATAAGTTATGGCTACACCTTC. Translating gives CASSPRDAISYGYTF.

CDR3 in DNA: TGTGCCACCAGTGCCCCTCCTGGGTCAGCAGGCTACACAGATACGCAGTATTTT. As protein: CATSAPPGSAGYTDTQYF. This chain links TRBV24-1 with TRBJ2-3; D call uncertain. Germline lookup yields CDR1 KGHDR and CDR2 SFDVKD. The CDR3 length is 18 residues. Trimming stripped 5 bases from V and 2 bases from J, with 22 bases between.

The genes are TRBV5-1 and TRBJ2-3, with D hard to call. Germline CDR1 reads SGHRS; CDR2 reads YFSETQ. This CDR3 is built from 14 residues. V shed 0 bases and J shed 0 bases, with 5 bases lying between them. This CDR3 reads CASSLDSSTDTQYF. The DNA for the CDR3 is TGCGCCAGCAGCTTGGACAGTAGCACAGATACGCAGTATTTT.

The V gene is TRBV27, the J gene TRBJ2-1, with 9 bases fitting TRBD2. This CDR3 spans 16 amino acids. The J segment lost 4 bases and the V segment lost 2 bases, leaving 6 bases of the junction unmatched. From germline, CDR1 is MNHEY and CDR2 SMNVEV (reference sequence). DNA of the CDR3: TGTGCCAGCAGTTTAGCTACTAGCGGGTTGTACAATGAGCAGTTCTTC. Encoded protein: CASSLATSGLYNEQFF.

The chain employs TRBV24-1 and TRBJ2-5; 14 bases match TRBD2. The V gene end was trimmed by 3 bases and the J gene end by 4 bases; junction bases not matched to a gene: 6. Germline loops: CDR1 KGHDR, CDR2 SFDVKD. The CDR3 runs 17 residues. The CDR3 spells CATSDTGTSGSAETQYF. The CDR3 DNA follows: TGTGCCACCAGTGATACCGGGACTAGCGGGAGTGCAGAGACCCAGTACTTC.

This clone was seen just once. The rearrangement joins TRBV27 to TRBJ1-1, with 8 bases matching TRBD1. Germline V lookup: CDR1 MNHEY, CDR2 SMNVEV (reference sequence). The CDR3 extends over 15 amino acids. V dropped 3 bases and J dropped 1; count of bases not matched to a gene: 4. The CDR3: CASSLSDRGNTEAFF. CDR3 DNA: TGTGCCAGCAGTTTGTCCGACAGGGGGAACACTGAAGCTTTCTTT.

This chain uses TRBV19 with TRBJ1-5; D unclear. From germline, CDR1 is LNHDA and CDR2 SQIVND (reference sequence). Trimming removed 5 bases from V and 6 bases from J, with 8 bases in between. This CDR3 comprises 12 residues. The CDR3 reads CASSGVIQPQHF. In DNA form, the CDR3 reads TGTGCCAGTAGTGGAGTCATTCAGCCCCAGCATTTT.

This chain joins TRBV27 and TRBJ2-3, with 9 bases that match TRBD2. Germline CDR1 and CDR2: MNHEY and SMNVEV (reference sequence). Trimming removed 0 bases from V and 5 bases from J; junction bases left unmatched: 12. The CDR3 contains 18 residues. CDR3 coding DNA: TGTGCCAGCAGTTTATCGTGGGCGGGAGGGCCGGTCGGAGATACGCAGTATTTT. Encoded protein: CASSLSWAGGPVGDTQYF.

This clone came up a few times. This chain links TRBV24-1 with TRBJ1-6; maybe TRBD1 (5 bases). This CDR3 region has 13 residues. Germline CDR1 KGHDR, CDR2 SFDVKD. Deletions cut 5 bases from V and 6 bases from J, with 7 bases between. CDR3 protein: CATSGGGNSPLHF. CDR3 sequence (DNA): TGTGCCACCAGTGGGGGCGGTAATTCACCCCTCCACTTT.